This T cell receptor (beta chain) was identified in a study of graft-versus-host responses after intestinal transplantation. About the research overall: The study gave all recipients anti-thymocyte globulin induction, then tacrolimus and steroids for 2 to 3 years. Study-level points and caveats: Recipient bone marrow held GvH clones, some seen earlier in ileum or blood. Graft-donor T cell macrochimerism coincided with high graft-versus-host to host-versus-graft clonal ratios in allografts.

As concerns this clone: The antigen is undetermined.

Sequenced by immunoSEQ multiplex PCR; TCRdb stores in-frame clones only, minus some. Here the sample spans around 90,000 clones, roughly 92% being singletons. This CDR3 comprises 14 residues. Germline CDR1 and CDR2: SGHNT and YENEEA. V gave up 1 base and J gave up 5 bases; unmatched junction bases: 1. Sequences were derived from unstimulated CD8+ T cells sorted from spleen or lymph node cells, sampled before transplant. This chain links TRBV11-3 with TRBJ1-1; 10 positions agree with TRBD1. The TCR originated in a human donor who was the organ donor for an intestinal transplant. CDR3 region: CASSLGQGATEAFF. The CDR3 DNA is TGTGCCAGCAGCTTAGGACAGGGGGCGACTGAAGCTTTCTTT. The complete variable domain, with remaining parts taken from reference TRBV11-3 and TRBJ1-1, reads EAGVVQSPRYKIIEKKQPVAFWCNPISGHNTLYWYLQNLGQGPELLIRYENEEAVDDSQLPKDRFSAERLKGVDSTLKIQPAELGDSAVYLCASSLGQGATEAFFGQGTRLTVV.